Below, 14 T cell receptor beta chains from the same sample are listed, as sequenced in a study of shared clonotypes between healthy human individuals. Assay used: immunoSEQ multiplex PCR; TCRdb lists only in-frame clones, some missing. The sample has roughly 2 million clones; roughly 95% are singletons. The sequenced sample was naive CD4+ T cells sorted from blood. The subset was: CD45RA+ positively selected. The receptor set was obtained from a young man in good health.

This clone is a singleton in its sample. The chain recombines TRBV5-1 with TRBJ2-7; TRBD1 matches at 7 bases. Germline V gene data show CDR1 as SGHRS and CDR2 as YFSETQ. J was trimmed by 0 bases and V by 7 bases; bases with no gene match: 7. The CDR3 has 14 residues. CDR3 DNA: TGCGCCAGCCTAAGGGACAGCGACTCCTACGAGCAGTACTTC. It is translated as CASLRDSDSYEQYF. The full variable domain, with the rest looked up from reference TRBV5-1 and TRBJ2-7, is KAGVTQTPRYLIKTRGQQVTLSCSPISGHRSVSWYQQTPGQGLQFLFEYFSETQRNKGNFPGRFSGRQFSNSRSEMNVSTLELGDSALYLCASLRDSDSYEQYFGPGTRLTVT.

The rearrangement links TRBV7-2 to TRBJ2-7; TRBD2 might be the D (5 bases). This CDR3 comprises 13 residues. V lost 5 bases and J lost 10, with 18 bases in between. From germline, CDR1 is SGHTA and CDR2 FQGNSA. In DNA form, the CDR3 reads TGTGCCAGCAGCCCACCAGCGGCACCGGGTCAGTACTTC. Residues: CASSPPAAPGQYF.

This clone was counted a single time. The genes are TRBV9 and TRBJ1-1, with no clear D. The CDR3 sequence is 15 residues long. Germline V gene sequence: CDR1 SGDLS, CDR2 YYNGEE. V shed 7 bases and J shed 4 bases, with 20 bases lying between them. The CDR3 is CASDRGPTLGTEAFF. The CDR3 region has the DNA TGTGCCAGCGACCGTGGGCCAACCCTGGGCACTGAAGCTTTCTTT. Together with reference TRBV9 and TRBJ1-1, the CDR3 gives the full variable domain: DSGVTQTPKHLITATGQRVTLRCSPRSGDLSVYWYQQSLDQGLQFLIQYYNGEERAKGNILERFSAQQFPDLHSELNLSSLELGDSALYFCASDRGPTLGTEAFFGQGTRLTVV.

In regard to this clone: At the DNA level, this CDR3 is encoded by other sequences in the same sample as well. The chain recombines TRBV5-6 with TRBJ2-7; the D is unclear. Germline values: CDR1 SGHDT, CDR2 YYEEEE. Trimming shortened V by 2 bases and J by 4 bases, and 7 bases separated the two germline ends. The CDR3 consists of 12 residues. The CDR3 DNA sequence: TGTGCCAGCAGCTTACTGACTTACGAGCAGTACTTC. Translating it yields CASSLLTYEQYF.

The V call is TRBV2, the J call TRBJ2-6; possible D gene TRBD2, 5 bases. Trimming took 5 bases from V and 0 from J, leaving 14 bases between them. Germline values: CDR1 SNHLY, CDR2 FYNNEI. The CDR3 sequence is 17 residues long. The CDR3 DNA reads as TGTGCCAGCAGTCCCCCACGGGGAGTCTCTGGGGCCAACGTCCTGACTTTC. Amino acids: CASSPPRGVSGANVLTF.

This clone has a single count. The chain joins TRBV2 to TRBJ2-7; D is possibly TRBD2 (6 bases). CDR1 is SNHLY, CDR2 FYNNEI, per germline. V shed 6 bases and J shed 6 bases, with 9 bases lying between them. The CDR3 covers 11 residues. CDR3 residues: CASRGRGEQYF. The CDR3 bases are TGTGCCAGCAGGGGGCGGGGCGAGCAGTACTTC.

This clone was seen once. The sample contains more than one DNA sequence encoding this CDR3. V gene TRBV18 combines with J gene TRBJ2-5, with 7 positions matching TRBD1. After removal of 3 bases from V and 5 bases from J, the junction contained 6 bases not matched to a gene. This CDR3 is built from 14 residues. Germline V gives CDR1 KGHSH, CDR2 LQKENI. The CDR3 spells CASSPVTGVETQYF. The DNA of the CDR3 is TGTGCCAGCTCACCTGTAACAGGGGTTGAGACCCAGTACTTC.

A word on this clone: This specimen includes other DNA sequences encoding the same CDR3. The chain carries TRBV10-1 and TRBJ2-1; 9 nucleotides agree with TRBD1. Losses at the gene ends were 0 bases for V and 5 bases for J; bases not matched to a gene: 2. This CDR3 contains 15 residues. Looked up from germline, CDR1 is WNHNN and CDR2 is SYGVQD (reference sequence). The CDR3 region has the DNA TGCGCCAGCAGTGAGTCTGGGACAGGGAACAATGAGCAGTTCTTC. This sequence encodes CASSESGTGNNEQFF.

The gene calls are TRBV9 and TRBJ2-5; D gene uncertain. Germline V gives CDR1 SGDLS, CDR2 YYNGEE. The CDR3 loop spans 15 amino acids. Trimming shortened V by 4 bases and J by 3 bases, and 16 bases separated the two germline ends. The CDR3 loop is CASSPDGFPEETQYF. CDR3 DNA sequence: TGTGCCAGCAGCCCCGACGGGTTCCCAGAAGAGACCCAGTACTTC.

A note on this clone: Other DNA variants within this sample encode the same CDR3. The J gene is TRBJ1-3, the V gene TRBV19; D remains unclear. Germline loops: CDR1 LNHDA, CDR2 SQIVND (reference sequence). The CDR3 extends over 11 amino acids. Trimming took 3 bases from V and 4 from J, leaving 1 base between them. The CDR3 region has the DNA TGTGCCAGTAGTATCGGAAACACCATATATTTT. Protein product: CASSIGNTIYF.

The J gene is TRBJ1-3, the V gene TRBV9; D gene uncertain. The germline CDR1 and CDR2 sequences are SGDLS and YYNGEE. The V and J ends lost 0 bases and 2 bases respectively, with 6 bases between them. The CDR3 is made up of 14 amino acids. CDR3 nucleotide sequence: TGTGCCAGCAGCGTAGCCGGTACTGGAAACACCATATATTTT. Its protein product is CASSVAGTGNTIYF.

The genes are TRBV10-2 and TRBJ2-7, with TRBD2 as a possible D gene (7 bases). The CDR3 loop spans 17 amino acids. Germline values: CDR1 WSHSY, CDR2 SAAADI. The V end was cut by 4 bases, the J end by 0 bases, with 19 bases between. Here the CDR3 reads CASSALGGQMISYEQYF. The CDR3 coding sequence is TGCGCCAGCAGTGCCCTCGGGGGGCAGATGATCTCCTACGAGCAGTACTTC.

In this sample, this clone turned up once. The chain has TRBV7-9 and TRBJ2-5; possibly TRBD1 or TRBD2 for D (5 bases each). V was trimmed by 7 bases and J by 4 bases, leaving 19 bases between them. There are 15 residues in the CDR3. Germline-derived CDR1 and CDR2 are SEHNR and FQNEAQ (reference sequence). This CDR3 is CASTPDGALRETQYF. CDR3 nucleotides: TGTGCCAGCACCCCCGACGGGGCCTTGAGAGAGACCCAGTACTTC.

This clone occurred once. Distinct nucleotide sequences in the sample also encode this CDR3. The V call is TRBV19, the J call TRBJ2-7, with a tentative D call TRBD1 (6 bases). V gave up 6 bases and J gave up 4 bases, with 13 bases separating them. The CDR3 has 13 residues. Germline V gene sequence: CDR1 LNHDA, CDR2 SQIVND (reference sequence). CDR3 sequence: CASSTGTPYEQYF. The CDR3 region has the DNA TGTGCCAGTAGCACCGGGACACCTTACGAGCAGTACTTC.